This TCR beta chain was sequenced for a study of CD8 T cells in Susac syndrome. It was with random hexamers that 0.5 to 1 ug RNA was reverse transcribed. It was immunoSEQ multiplex PCR that amplified TCR beta CDR3 across 54 Vbeta and 13 Jbeta. TCRdb independently ran MiXCR on the immunoSEQ multiplex PCR reads; one entry per CDR3 protein. The sample contains 95,000 to 150,000 distinct CDR3 sequences, more than 80% of which appear only once. This CDR3 region has 14 residues. Trimming removed 3 bases at V and 6 bases at J, with 16 bases between. Germline assignment: CDR1 SQVTM and CDR2 ANQGSEA. The material sequenced was CD8+ T cells from PBMCs. The TCR comes from a human donor with multiple sclerosis. The rearrangement links TRBV29-1 to TRBJ2-3, with D perhaps given as TRBD1 or TRBD2 (5 bases each). This CDR3 reads CSVDSTGPRDTQYF. In DNA form, the CDR3 reads TGCAGCGTTGATTCTACGGGACCCCGGGATACGCAGTATTTT.